This record concerns one TCR beta chain sequence. Its antigen is not known. For the second PCR, which ran for about 6 to 11 cycles, a sample-barcoded 5' primer and a J-beta primer mix were used. Via MiXCR, TCRdb re-called the 5' RACE reads, giving one row per CDR3 protein. The sample consists of approximately 690,000 distinct CDR3 sequences, about 53% of them appearing once. This record belongs to a study of blood T cells in healthy people across ages. Findings and limits, study-wide: Roughly linear age-related decline in beta diversity appeared, significant by age approximately 40. As naive T cell percentage varied, TCR beta diversity correlated strongly with it. More naive CD4+ cells and higher diversity marked long-lived donors relative to aged donors.

J gave up 1 base and V 0 bases, and 4 bases lay outside the gene matches. CDR3 length equals 15 residues. Germline V lookup: CDR1 SGHRS, CDR2 YFSETQ. Each sample provided at least 5 micrograms of extracted total RNA. The specimen was blood. The origin of this receptor is a man in his sixties in good health. The J gene is TRBJ2-7, the V gene TRBV5-1; TRBD2 agrees at 7 bases. The chain's CDR3 is CASSLGPSGSYEQYF. Written as DNA, the CDR3 is TGCGCCAGCAGCTTGGGTCCTAGCGGATCCTACGAGCAGTACTTC.